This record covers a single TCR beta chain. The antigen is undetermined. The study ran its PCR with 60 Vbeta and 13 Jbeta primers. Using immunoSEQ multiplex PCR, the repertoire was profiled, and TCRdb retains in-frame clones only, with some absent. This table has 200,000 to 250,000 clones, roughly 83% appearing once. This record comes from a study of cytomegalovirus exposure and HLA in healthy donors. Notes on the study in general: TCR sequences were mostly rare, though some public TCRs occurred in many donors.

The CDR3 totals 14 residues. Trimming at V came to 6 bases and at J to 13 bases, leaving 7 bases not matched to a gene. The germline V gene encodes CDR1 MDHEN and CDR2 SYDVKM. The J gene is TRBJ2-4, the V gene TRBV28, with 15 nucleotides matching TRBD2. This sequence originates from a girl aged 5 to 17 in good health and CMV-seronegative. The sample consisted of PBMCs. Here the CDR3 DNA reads TGTGCCAGCAGCCCCGGGACTAGCGGGGGGATGCAGTACTTC. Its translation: CASSPGTSGGMQYF.